Shown below are 20 T cell receptor beta chains from a single sample sequenced in a study of response to subunit inactivated influenza vaccine. Each CDR3 protein is one row after TCRdb ran MiXCR on the RT-PCR reads. The sample contains around 570,000 distinct CDR3 sequences, approximately 7.7% of which appear only once. Here the sequenced sample was PBMCs from blood, taken less than 30 months after vaccination. These receptors were obtained from a man aged 45-69 years who received an inactivated influenza vaccine.

This clonotype was observed many times. The junction departs from germline at one end; a sequencing error may be responsible. The V gene is TRBV12-3 or TRBV12-4, the J gene TRBJ2-5; tentatively, D is TRBD1 or TRBD2 (5 bases each). The CDR3 contains 13 residues. The chain's CDR3 is CASSLGGGETQYF. The CDR3 nucleotides are TGTGCCAGCAGCTTAGGTGGGGGAGAGACCCAGTACTTC.

This clonotype was recorded many times. V is TRBV7-2 and J is TRBJ2-3; D uncertain. The V gene's germline CDR1 is SGHTA and CDR2 FQGNSA. This CDR3 is 14 amino acids long. V lost 5 bases, J lost 4 bases, and 13 bases lay in between. The DNA of the CDR3 is TGTGCCAGCAGCAGGGCGCCTCCCCCAGATACGCAGTATTTT. The encoded protein is CASSRAPPPDTQYF. Full variable domain (rest looked up from reference TRBV7-2 and TRBJ2-3): GAGVSQSPSNKVTEKGKDVELRCDPISGHTALYWYRQSLGQGLEFLIYFQGNSAPDKSGLPSDRFSAERTGGSVSTLTIQRTQQEDSAVYLCASSRAPPPDTQYFGPGTRLTVL.

This clonotype was counted many times. The rearrangement uses TRBV5-1 and TRBJ2-5, with 7 bases that match TRBD1. V lost 7 bases to trimming and J lost 5 bases; unmatched junction nucleotides: 20. CDR1 SGHRS and CDR2 YFSETQ come from the germline V gene. This CDR3 contains 17 residues. CDR3 DNA: TGCGCCAGCCGGCGGCTTCAGGACAGGAGAATTGGGGAGACCCAGTACTTC. Translation: CASRRLQDRRIGETQYF.

This clonotype was detected ten times or more. V and J are TRBV27 and TRBJ2-3; TRBD2 aligns across 7 bases. CDR1 MNHEY and CDR2 SMNVEV come from the germline V gene (reference sequence). The ends lost 5 bases at V and 2 bases at J; junction bases unmatched: 10. The CDR3 spans 16 residues. This CDR3 is CASSPRQRGTTDTQYF. As DNA, the CDR3 is TGTGCCAGCAGTCCCCGCCAGCGGGGCACCACAGATACGCAGTATTTT.

The V gene is TRBV28, the J gene TRBJ2-7; 7 nucleotides line up with TRBD2. The germline V gene has CDR1 MDHEN and CDR2 SYDVKM. Trimming at V came to 6 bases and at J to 2 bases, leaving 10 bases not matched to a gene. The CDR3 covers 15 residues. The CDR3 loop reads CASRTGASGTYEQYF. The CDR3 bases are TGTGCCAGCAGGACCGGGGCTAGCGGAACCTACGAGCAGTACTTC.

This clonotype was picked up a small number of times. V and J are TRBV5-1 and TRBJ2-7; the match to TRBD1 covers 8 bases. CDR1 is SGHRS, CDR2 YFSETQ, per germline. CDR3 length equals 14 residues. With 4 bases clipped from V and 3 bases from J, the junction kept 6 bases outside the gene matches. CDR3 in amino acids: CASSPGQALYEQYF. For the CDR3, the DNA is TGCGCCAGCAGCCCGGGACAGGCTCTCTACGAGCAGTACTTC.

The V and J genes are TRBV5-1 and TRBJ2-4, with D maybe TRBD1 (5 bases). The CDR3 contains 17 residues. Germline V gene data show CDR1 as SGHRS and CDR2 as YFSETQ. V was trimmed by 3 bases and J by 0 bases, leaving 16 bases between them. The DNA of the CDR3 is TGCGCCAGCAGCTCGCGACAGACTGAACTAGCCAAAAACATTCAGTACTTC. It specifies CASSSRQTELAKNIQYF.

This clonotype was picked up many times. The chain recombines TRBV12-3 or TRBV12-4 with TRBJ2-1, with D uncertain. Deletions cut 1 base from V and 4 bases from J, with 5 bases between. This CDR3 contains 13 residues. The CDR3 reads CASSLVLYNEQFF. In DNA form, the CDR3 reads TGTGCCAGCAGTTTAGTTTTATACAATGAGCAGTTCTTC.

This clonotype appeared many times. V is TRBV28 and J is TRBJ2-1; D remains ambiguous. Germline values: CDR1 MDHEN, CDR2 SYDVKM. The length of the CDR3 is 11 residues. The V and J ends lost 6 bases and 7 bases respectively, with 7 bases between them. The CDR3 DNA follows: TGTGCCAGCAGAGTCGCTAATGAGCAGTTCTTC. This encodes CASRVANEQFF.

Many counts were recorded for this clonotype. The chain links TRBV6-1 to TRBJ1-5; D remains ambiguous. Germline CDR1 reads MNHNS; CDR2 reads SASEGT. Trimming pared 6 bases from V and 1 base from J, leaving 10 bases between. The CDR3 is made up of 14 amino acids. Written as DNA, the CDR3 is TGTGCCAGCAGCGCTAGGAGGAGCAATCAGCCCCAGCATTTT. Amino acids: CASSARRSNQPQHF.

The chain has TRBV7-8 and TRBJ2-3; tentatively, D is TRBD1 or TRBD2 (5 bases each). V lost 3 bases, J lost 1 base, and 8 bases lay in between. This CDR3 has 14 amino acids. Germline CDR1 SGHVS, CDR2 FQNEAQ. The CDR3 region is CASSFGDGTDTQYF. CDR3 nucleotides: TGTGCCAGCAGCTTCGGGGACGGCACAGATACGCAGTATTTT.

V is TRBV5-1 and J is TRBJ2-3; maybe TRBD1 (5 bases). CDR3 size: 14 residues. V lost 3 bases to trimming and J lost 1 base, with 9 bases between them. Germline-derived CDR1 and CDR2 are SGHRS and YFSETQ. The CDR3 DNA reads TGCGCCAGCAGCTGGGGCACCGGCACAGATACGCAGTATTTT. Amino acids: CASSWGTGTDTQYF. The whole variable domain, filled in from reference TRBV5-1 and TRBJ2-3, reads KAGVTQTPRYLIKTRGQQVTLSCSPISGHRSVSWYQQTPGQGLQFLFEYFSETQRNKGNFPGRFSGRQFSNSRSEMNVSTLELGDSALYLCASSWGTGTDTQYFGPGTRLTVL.

For this clonotype: Relative to the germline gene, one junction end is altered; a read error may explain this. The chain employs TRBV11-3 and TRBJ1-4; D call uncertain. The CDR3 loop spans 16 amino acids. Per germline, CDR1 SGHNT and CDR2 YENEEA. The CDR3 bases are TGTGCCAGCAGCGCCGATCCCGGGATGTGGAATGCAAAACTATTTTTT. The encoded protein is CASSADPGMWNAKLFF.

This clonotype has more than one count but fewer than ten. The J gene is TRBJ2-7, the V gene TRBV11-2; D unclear. This CDR3 spans 12 amino acids. Trimming cost V 0 bases and J 10 bases, with 10 bases left between them. Germline V CDR1 and CDR2: SGHAT, FQNNGV. The CDR3 spells CASSLDRTIQYF. CDR3 nucleotide sequence: TGTGCCAGCAGCTTAGATAGAACGATCCAGTACTTC.

This clonotype was seen a few times. The chain uses TRBV5-1 and TRBJ2-1, with D perhaps TRBD2 (6 bases). Trimming removed 3 bases at V and 9 bases at J, with 13 bases between. Looked up from germline, CDR1 is SGHRS and CDR2 is YFSETQ. CDR3 length: 13 residues. The CDR3, as DNA: TGCGCCAGCAGCTGGGAGGTCAAGGGTGAGCAGTTCTTC. It translates to CASSWEVKGEQFF.

This clonotype was counted only a few times. CDR3 sequence (DNA): TGTGCCAGCAGCTTAGTCGAGGGACCCACAGATACGCAGTATTTT. This gives the protein CASSLVEGPTDTQYF. This chain connects TRBV7-8 to TRBJ2-3; D is perhaps TRBD1 or TRBD2 (5 bases each). The CDR3 runs 15 residues. Trimming removed 1 base at V and 2 bases at J, with 10 bases between. Germline CDR1 SGHVS, CDR2 FQNEAQ. Full variable domain (rest looked up from reference TRBV7-8 and TRBJ2-3): GAGVSQSPRYKVAKRGQDVALRCDPISGHVSLFWYQQALGQGPEFLTYFQNEAQLDKSGLPSDRFFAERPEGSVSTLKIQRTQQEDSAVYLCASSLVEGPTDTQYFGPGTRLTVL.

V is TRBV7-9 and J is TRBJ2-3; D gene uncertain. With 8 bases removed from V and 4 bases from J, the gap between germline ends came to 22 bases. The CDR3 contains 16 residues. Germline-derived CDR1 and CDR2 are SEHNR and FQNEAQ (reference sequence). The CDR3 region has the DNA TGTGCCAGCGGCCCCATGTTCCCAGTGACTGCAGATACGCAGTATTTT. Its translation: CASGPMFPVTADTQYF.

V and J are TRBV10-3 and TRBJ1-1; 9 bases are a match to TRBD1. This CDR3 has 13 residues. CDR1 and CDR2 (germline): ENHRY, SYGVKD. The trim removed 11 bases at V and 0 bases at J, leaving 4 bases unmatched. The DNA for the CDR3 is TGTGCCTCGTGGACAGGGGTGAACACTGAAGCTTTCTTT. It yields the protein CASWTGVNTEAFF.

The table lists this clonotype with many counts. The V call is TRBV12-3 or TRBV12-4, the J call TRBJ1-5; D ambiguous. V was trimmed by 1 base and J by 4 bases, leaving 5 bases between them. The CDR3 is 13 amino acids. CDR3 region: CASSLEYNQPQHF. For the CDR3, the DNA is TGTGCCAGCAGTTTAGAATATAATCAGCCCCAGCATTTT.

This clonotype has a count of ten or more. The rearrangement links TRBV6-5 to TRBJ2-7, with 8 bases lining up with TRBD2. From germline, CDR1 is MNHEY and CDR2 SVGAGI. The CDR3 totals 15 residues. V lost 2 bases, J lost 0 bases, and 3 bases stayed unmatched. The CDR3, as DNA: TGTGCCAGCAGTTACACGAGCGGGAGCTCCTACGAGCAGTACTTC. As protein: CASSYTSGSSYEQYF.